This section outlines one TCR beta chain sequence together with its context. Its target is not known. These data come from a study of T cell therapy after organ transplantation. On the study more broadly: T cells were expanded 2 to 3 weeks with 30 CMV class I/II epitopes. Patients received up to 6 T cell doses every 2 weeks.

This CDR3 spans 14 amino acids. Per germline, CDR1 MNHEY and CDR2 SVGAGI. V lost 2 bases to trimming and J lost 3 bases, with 11 bases between them. The method was immunoSEQ multiplex PCR; TCRdb's version includes in-frame clones alone and lacks a portion of them. Of a few thousand clones detected, about 69% appear once; the ten largest clones hold approximately 35%. Time point: 20-29 weeks after completion of therapy. These transplant recipients had drug-resistant or recurrent cytomegalovirus infection. Whole-study results and caveats: Lower pretherapy CD8 clonality went with larger post-therapy fold change.

The sequence derives from a human patient who had received a solid organ transplant and had CMV disease. T cells may partly derive from the graft donor. The sequenced sample was CD8+ T cells from blood, obtained after autologous CMV-specific T cell therapy. The rearrangement joins TRBV6-5 to TRBJ2-7, with a possible D match to TRBD1 (6 bases). The CDR3 spells CASSYRGIGYEQYF. CDR3 DNA: TGTGCCAGCAGTTACAGGGGGATAGGCTACGAGCAGTACTTC.